These 22 T cell receptor beta chains were all obtained from the same sample, sequenced in a study of blood T cell repertoires in COVID-19. Measured with immunoSEQ multiplex PCR; TCRdb has only the in-frame clones, and not every one. The repertoire holds 95,000 to 120,000 clones, with roughly 82% as singletons. Source material: peripheral blood. Receptor source: a woman in her thirties or forties with acute or convalescent COVID-19.

This clone was seen once. The chain has TRBV5-6 and TRBJ1-2, with 8 positions matching TRBD1. The CDR3 spans 16 residues. V lost 2 bases and J lost 0; bases outside the gene matches: 6. CDR1 SGHDT and CDR2 YYEEEE come from the germline V gene. In DNA form, the CDR3 reads TGTGCCAGCAGCTTTGACAGGGGTCCTACTAACTATGGCTACACCTTC. Encoded protein: CASSFDRGPTNYGYTF.

The CDR3 sequence: CASSMNRGDTEAFF. DNA of the CDR3: TGTGCCAGTAGTATGAACAGGGGGGACACTGAAGCTTTCTTT. This rearrangement joins TRBV19 to TRBJ1-1; 8 positions agree with TRBD1. The CDR3 loop spans 14 amino acids. With V trimmed by 3 bases and J by 3 bases, 3 bases remained unmatched. The germline V gene encodes CDR1 LNHDA and CDR2 SQIVND (reference sequence).

The chain joins TRBV7-6 to TRBJ1-2, with 7 bases lining up with TRBD1. V shed 4 bases, J shed 2 bases, and the junction held 7 bases outside the gene matches. Germline-derived CDR1 and CDR2 are SGHVS and FNYEAQ. The CDR3 consists of 15 residues. CDR3 loop: CASSSDRAANYGYTF. The CDR3 nucleotides read TGTGCCAGCAGCTCAGACAGGGCTGCGAACTATGGCTACACCTTC. Drawing the rest from reference TRBV7-6 and TRBJ1-2, the complete variable domain is GAGVSQSPRYKVTKRGQDVALRCDPISGHVSLYWYRQALGQGPEFLTYFNYEAQQDKSGLPNDRFSAERPEGSISTLTIQRTEQRDSAMYRCASSSDRAANYGYTFGSGTRLTVV.

This rearrangement joins TRBV7-2 to TRBJ1-1, with a weak D call TRBD1 (5 bases). Deletions cut 5 bases from V and 0 bases from J, with 10 bases between. This CDR3 has 14 amino acids. The germline gives CDR1 SGHTA, CDR2 FQGNSA. The CDR3 is CASSLTVLNTEAFF. Here the CDR3 DNA reads TGTGCCAGCAGCCTGACAGTACTGAACACTGAAGCTTTCTTT.

V gene TRBV5-6 combines with J gene TRBJ2-6, with 9 nucleotides matching TRBD2. The ends lost 4 bases at V and 1 base at J; junction bases unmatched: 6. The length of the CDR3 is 17 residues. CDR1 is SGHDT, CDR2 YYEEEE, per germline. The CDR3 region is CASSGGTSQSGANVLTF. The DNA of the CDR3 is TGTGCCAGCAGCGGGGGGACTAGCCAGTCTGGGGCCAACGTCCTGACTTTC.

V is TRBV18 and J is TRBJ2-1; TRBD1 matches at 10 bases. CDR3 length: 15 residues. The V and J ends lost 4 bases and 3 bases, in that order; junction bases with no gene match: 3. Germline CDR1 is KGHSH and CDR2 is LQKENI. The CDR3 region has the DNA TGTGCCAGCTCACTAGGGGACAGGGGCTACAATGAGCAGTTCTTC. It specifies CASSLGDRGYNEQFF.

The J gene is TRBJ1-1, the V gene TRBV5-4; 11 positions match TRBD1. Trimming removed 5 bases from V and 7 bases from J; junction bases left unmatched: 10. The CDR3 spans 15 residues. Germline-derived CDR1 and CDR2 are SGHNT and YYREEE (reference sequence). CDR3 in DNA: TGTGCCAGCAGTTGGGACAGGGGGGCGCGTGGTGAAGCTTTCTTT. Protein product: CASSWDRGARGEAFF.

The chain couples TRBV5-6 to TRBJ1-5; the match to TRBD1 covers 10 bases. Per germline, CDR1 SGHDT and CDR2 YYEEEE. The CDR3 is made up of 15 amino acids. V lost 2 bases to trimming and J lost 7 bases; unmatched junction nucleotides: 6. CDR3 coding DNA: TGTGCCAGCAGCTTCCGGGACAGGGGTTGGCAGCCCCAGCATTTT. Protein sequence: CASSFRDRGWQPQHF.

The chain uses TRBV6-5 and TRBJ2-7; D is ambiguous. V was shortened by 7 bases and J by 0 bases, with 10 bases between the two germline ends. This CDR3 has 13 amino acids. Germline values: CDR1 MNHEY, CDR2 SVGAGI. CDR3 in amino acids: CASTQTHSYEQYF. The CDR3 DNA sequence: TGTGCCAGCACCCAGACACACTCCTACGAGCAGTACTTC.

The V call is TRBV3-1 (or the pseudogene TRBV3-2), the J call TRBJ1-3; TRBD1 matches at 7 bases. The germline CDR1 and CDR2 sequences are LGHDT and YNNKEL (reference sequence). The junction had 3 bases not matched to a gene; V was cut back by 7 bases and J by 0 bases. This CDR3 has 14 amino acids. CDR3 nucleotides: TGTGCCAGCACCAGACAGGGCTCTGGAAACACCATATATTTT. Protein: CASTRQGSGNTIYF.

The chain couples TRBV30 to TRBJ1-5; possibly TRBD1 for D (6 bases). Germline loops: CDR1 GTSNPN, CDR2 SVGIG (reference sequence). Deletions cut 3 bases from V and 4 bases from J, with 10 bases between. The CDR3 is 13 residues long. The CDR3 bases are TGTGCCTGGAGCCGGACAGCTAATCAGCCCCAGCATTTT. It is translated as CAWSRTANQPQHF.

V and J are TRBV29-1 and TRBJ2-6; a weak D match, TRBD1 (6 bases). This CDR3 region has 14 residues. Germline CDR1 is SQVTM and CDR2 is ANQGSEA. Trimming shortened V by 6 bases and J by 0 bases, and 9 bases separated the two germline ends. CDR3 in amino acids: CSVGHLSGANVLTF. In nucleotides, the CDR3 is TGCAGCGTGGGACACCTCTCTGGGGCCAACGTCCTGACTTTC.

The CDR3 reads CASNRGASGELFF. The DNA of the CDR3 is TGTGCCAGCAACCGGGGGGCCTCCGGGGAGCTGTTTTTT. This sequence joins TRBV12-3 or TRBV12-4 and TRBJ2-2; D is possibly TRBD2 (7 bases). Trimming removed 7 bases from V and 6 bases from J, with 12 bases in between. This CDR3 has 13 residues.

The chain recombines TRBV2 with TRBJ1-5, with a possible D match to TRBD1 (6 bases). In germline, CDR1 is SNHLY, CDR2 FYNNEI. V was pared by 7 bases and J by 11 bases, with 15 bases between. The CDR3 loop spans 12 amino acids. The CDR3 nucleotides are TGTGCCAGCAACCAACAGGGAAGGACCCAGCATTTT. It encodes CASNQQGRTQHF.

The gene calls are TRBV3-1 (or the pseudogene TRBV3-2) and TRBJ2-7; 11 positions agree with TRBD2. Germline trimming cut 2 bases from V and 7 bases from J; bases unmatched to any gene: 10. Germline assignment: CDR1 LGHDT and CDR2 YNNKEL (reference sequence). This CDR3 has 16 amino acids. CDR3 region: CASSQLRLAGPLEQYF. In DNA form, the CDR3 reads TGTGCCAGCAGCCAACTACGACTAGCGGGGCCCTTGGAGCAGTACTTC.

V gene TRBV2 combines with J gene TRBJ2-1; no reliable D call. The germline V and J ends were trimmed by 3 bases and 8 bases, with 14 bases remaining between them. The CDR3 is 14 residues long. Germline CDR1 is SNHLY and CDR2 is FYNNEI. CDR3 DNA sequence: TGTGCCAGCAGTGAGCTCGGGTTTTCCGATGAGCAGTTCTTC. Encoded protein: CASSELGFSDEQFF. The complete variable domain, with remaining parts taken from reference TRBV2 and TRBJ2-1, reads EPEVTQTPSHQVTQMGQEVILRCVPISNHLYFYWYRQILGQKVEFLVSFYNNEISEKSEIFDDQFSVERPDGSNFTLKIRSTKLEDSAMYFCASSELGFSDEQFFGPGTRLTVL.

This clone was picked up one time. In the same sample, other DNA sequences code for this CDR3. The rearrangement uses TRBV18 and TRBJ2-7; 7 bases map to TRBD2. Losses at the gene ends were 6 bases for V and 3 bases for J; bases not matched to a gene: 5. Looked up from germline, CDR1 is KGHSH and CDR2 is LQKENI. This CDR3 region has 13 residues. This CDR3 is CASSPGGDYEQYF. The CDR3 coding sequence is TGTGCCAGCTCCCCGGGGGGAGACTACGAGCAGTACTTC.

The rearrangement joins TRBV5-1 to TRBJ2-1, with 7 bases identical to TRBD2. This CDR3 spans 22 amino acids. The trim removed 4 bases at V and 4 bases at J, leaving 29 bases unmatched. Germline V gene data show CDR1 as SGHRS and CDR2 as YFSETQ. The CDR3 DNA sequence: TGCGCCAGCAGCCTGGGACTATCTCCCCACGGGGGACTCGATTTAATATACAATGAGCAGTTCTTC. Protein product: CASSLGLSPHGGLDLIYNEQFF.

This clone was picked up a small number of times. The chain uses TRBV6-6 and TRBJ1-2; tentative D call: TRBD1 (6 bases). The CDR3 consists of 13 residues. The V gene lost 5 bases and the J gene lost 4 bases, with 11 bases spanning the gap. Germline V gives CDR1 MNHNY, CDR2 SVGAGI (reference sequence). CDR3 nucleotide sequence: TGTGCCAGCAGTACAGGGAAACGCTATGGCTACACCTTC. It specifies CASSTGKRYGYTF.

This chain links TRBV7-2 with TRBJ2-7; D is ambiguous. V lost 2 bases to trimming and J lost 6 bases, with 5 bases between them. From germline, CDR1 is SGHTA and CDR2 FQGNSA. This CDR3 spans 11 amino acids. This chain's CDR3 is CASSLQREQYF. The CDR3 DNA follows: TGTGCCAGCAGCTTACAGCGCGAGCAGTACTTC.

This chain joins TRBV14 and TRBJ2-1; 8 bases line up with TRBD2. V was clipped by 1 base and J by 9 bases; unmatched bases: 11. Germline V gene sequence: CDR1 SGHDN, CDR2 FVKESK. This CDR3 contains 16 residues. This CDR3 is CASSQVGSGEFFEQFF. For the CDR3, the DNA is TGTGCCAGCAGCCAAGTGGGTAGCGGGGAGTTTTTTGAGCAGTTCTTC.

This clone came up a few times. This rearrangement joins TRBV12-5 to TRBJ2-2; D might be TRBD1 (5 bases). The ends were cut back, 2 bases at V and 3 bases at J, with 10 bases in the middle. The CDR3 is 15 residues long. CDR1 and CDR2 (germline): LGHNT, FRNRAP. DNA of the CDR3: TGTGCTAGTGGTTTGAACAGGATCGACACCGGGGAGCTGTTTTTT. This codes for CASGLNRIDTGELFF.